The source of this T cell receptor (beta chain) is a study of spatial heterogeneity in lung cancer. Study results and limitations: Tracking of tumor mutation counts was seen in expanded intratumoral alpha and beta TCR counts. Expanded TCRs that were ubiquitous or regional had counts tracking ubiquitous and regional nonsynonymous mutations, respectively.

Time point described: sample taken at primary tumor resection. By proportion, this clonotype is medium-sized (0.01 to 0.1%). The antigen remains unidentified. TCR cDNA molecules each carried a unique molecular identifier. Each CDR3 protein is one row after TCRdb ran MiXCR on the 5' RACE reads. The data show 6,500 to 9,500 distinct CDR3 sequences, about 12% seen once. Germline lookup yields CDR1 KGHDR and CDR2 SFDVKD. V gave up 0 bases and J gave up 8 bases; unmatched junction bases: 0. The CDR3 length is 13 residues. The sequencing used lung tumor tissue, collected at surgery. This receptor was identified in a male donor with early-stage non-small cell lung cancer. The gene calls are TRBV24-1 and TRBJ2-1, with TRBD2 matching 7 bases. The CDR3 DNA is TGTGCCACCAGTGATTTGACTAGCGATGAGCAGTTCTTC. Translation: CATSDLTSDEQFF.